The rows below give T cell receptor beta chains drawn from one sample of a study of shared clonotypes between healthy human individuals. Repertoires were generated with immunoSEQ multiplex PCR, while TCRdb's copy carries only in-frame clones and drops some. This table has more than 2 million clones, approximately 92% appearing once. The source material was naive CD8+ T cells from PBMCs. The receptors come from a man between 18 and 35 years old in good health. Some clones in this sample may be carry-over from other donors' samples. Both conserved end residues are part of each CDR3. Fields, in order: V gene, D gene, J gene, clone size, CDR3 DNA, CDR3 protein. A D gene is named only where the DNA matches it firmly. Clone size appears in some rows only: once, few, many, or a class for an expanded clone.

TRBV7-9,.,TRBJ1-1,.,TGTGCCAGCAGCTTGAGTGCCACTGAAGCTTTCTTT,CASSLSATEAFF
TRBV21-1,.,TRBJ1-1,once,TGTGCCAGCAGCGGCAGGGAGCCGCACAGTGAAGCTTTCTTT,CASSGREPHSEAFF
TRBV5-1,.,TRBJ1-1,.,TGCGCCAGCAGCTTGGTGGGGAAGCCTGAAGCTTTCTTT,CASSLVGKPEAFF
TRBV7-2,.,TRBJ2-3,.,TGTGCCAGCAGCTTCTGGGGGGATACGCAGTATTTT,CASSFWGDTQYF
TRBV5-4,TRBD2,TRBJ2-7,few,TGTGCCAGCAGCCTCGGGAGGGCACCCGACGAGCAGTACTTC,CASSLGRAPDEQYF
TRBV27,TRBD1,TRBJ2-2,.,TGTGCCAGCAACACGATCTCCGGGACAGGGGGCACCGGGGAGCTGTTTTTT,CASNTISGTGGTGELFF
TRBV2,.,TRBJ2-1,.,TGTGCCAGCAGTGTTGGGGCAGGAACTTACAATGAGCAGTTCTTC,CASSVGAGTYNEQFF
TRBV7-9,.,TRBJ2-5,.,TGTGCCAGCAGCCACAGAAGAGCTGAGGAGACCCAGTACTTC,CASSHRRAEETQYF
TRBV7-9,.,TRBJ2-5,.,TGTGCCAGCAGCTTAGGAAAGACCCTGAGTCTTGGGACCCAGTACTTC,CASSLGKTLSLGTQYF
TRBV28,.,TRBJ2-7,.,TGTGCCAGCTCCCGGCAGGAGGGAGTGAGCTCCTACGAGCAGTACTTC,CASSRQEGVSSYEQYF
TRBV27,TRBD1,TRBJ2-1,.,TGTGCCAGCAGTCTCCTGCCGGGACAGGGTCTAAATGAGCAGTTCTTC,CASSLLPGQGLNEQFF
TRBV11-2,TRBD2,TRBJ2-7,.,TGTGCCAGCAGCTTCCTAATCGGACTAGCGGCCTACGAGCAGTACTTC,CASSFLIGLAAYEQYF
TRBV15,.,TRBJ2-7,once,TGTGCCACCAGGGGCACAGACTCCTACGAGCAGTACTTC,CATRGTDSYEQYF
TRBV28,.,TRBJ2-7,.,TGTGCCAGCAGTTTCGACACGGTCTTTGGGGAGCAGTACTTC,CASSFDTVFGEQYF
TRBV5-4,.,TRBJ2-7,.,TGTGCCAGCAGCCGGAGGGGGCTAGTTTCCTACGAGCAGTACTTC,CASSRRGLVSYEQYF
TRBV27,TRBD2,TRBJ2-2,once,TGTGCCAGCAGTTTATCGACACTAGCGGGATGGTCCGGGGAGCTGTTTTTT,CASSLSTLAGWSGELFF
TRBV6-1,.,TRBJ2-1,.,TGTGCCAGCAGCCCTAGTGGCAATGAGCAGTTCTTC,CASSPSGNEQFF